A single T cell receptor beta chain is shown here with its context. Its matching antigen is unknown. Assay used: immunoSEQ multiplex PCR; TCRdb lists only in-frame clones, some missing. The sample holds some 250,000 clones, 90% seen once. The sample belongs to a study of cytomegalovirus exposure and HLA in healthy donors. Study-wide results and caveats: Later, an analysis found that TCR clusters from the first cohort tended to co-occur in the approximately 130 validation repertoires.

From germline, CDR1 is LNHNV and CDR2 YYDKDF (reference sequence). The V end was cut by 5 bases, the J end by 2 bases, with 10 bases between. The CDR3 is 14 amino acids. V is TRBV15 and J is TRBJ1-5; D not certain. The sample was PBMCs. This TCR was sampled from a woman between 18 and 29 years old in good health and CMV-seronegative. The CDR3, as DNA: TGTGCCACCAGCCTGTTTGTAGGCAATCAGCCCCAGCATTTT. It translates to CATSLFVGNQPQHF.